These 2 T cell receptor beta chains originate from one sample sequenced in a study of Graves' ophthalmopathy and Graves' hyperthyroidism. RNA transcripts yielded amplified TCR beta CDR3 regions. The workflow started with a first-round RT-PCR run with HTBI primers and then moved on to a second-round multiplex PCR. TCRdb passed the multiplex PCR reads through MiXCR, listing each CDR3 protein once. The table has over a million distinct CDR3 sequences, 35% to 45% seen once; the top ten hold roughly 10%. The sequenced material came from peripheral blood or thyroid tissue (not recorded which). These TCRs come from an adult man with Graves' hyperthyroidism.

This clonotype was picked up many times. The V and J genes are TRBV7-8 and TRBJ2-2, with D possibly TRBD2 on 5 matching bases. Germline CDR1 is SGHVS and CDR2 is FQNEAQ. The CDR3 runs 14 residues. Trimming shortened V by 8 bases and J by 6 bases, and 16 bases separated the two germline ends. The CDR3 coding sequence is TGTGCCAGCCGGACTGTGGGAAGGTCCGGGGAGCTGTTTTTT. This codes for CASRTVGRSGELFF.

The chain couples TRBV9 to TRBJ2-7, with a possible D match to TRBD1 (6 bases). The CDR3 sequence is 14 residues long. Deletions cut 3 bases from V and 7 bases from J, with 17 bases between. CDR1 is SGDLS and CDR2 is YYNGEE in the germline V gene. The CDR3 bases are TGTGCCAGCAGCGAACAGGGTTCTATGGGTGAGCAGTACTTC. Translated, it gives CASSEQGSMGEQYF.